This T cell receptor beta chain was observed in a study of shared clonotypes between healthy human individuals. General study findings and limits: Donors were few, which limited the genetic and exposure-history diversity represented.

Donors, healthy HIV-negative adults, lacked recent acute infections or vaccinations. This clone was counted a few times. The antigen remains undetermined. The run depth of the assay was deep. Generated by immunoSEQ multiplex PCR, the TCRdb table keeps only in-frame clones and is missing some. The table records fewer than 850,000 clones, about three quarters of them present only once. Trimming pared 1 base from V and 2 bases from J, leaving 12 bases between. This CDR3 is built from 16 residues. Germline V gene lookup returns CDR1 SGHVS and CDR2 FQNEAQ. This chain links TRBV7-8 with TRBJ1-5, with D perhaps TRBD1 (5 bases). Input material: memory CD4+ T cells sorted from blood. Regarding subset: CD45RA-negative fraction. The origin of this receptor is a woman aged 25 to 39 in good health. The DNA of the CDR3 is TGTGCCAGCAGCTTAGAATCAGGGTTGGGCAATCAGCCCCAGCATTTT. Its protein is CASSLESGLGNQPQHF.